The table lists the clone carrying this TCR beta chain with a count of one. This entry comes from a study of blood T cell repertoires in COVID-19. The wider study: The United States, Italy and Spain were the sources of the acute and convalescent COVID-19 samples.

Here immunoSEQ multiplex PCR was the method, and the copy in TCRdb shows in-frame clones only, minus some. The top ten hold around 13% of the sample, which has some 130,000 clones, approximately 81% seen once. Sequenced input: peripheral blood. This sequence was found in a woman in her 30s who had recovered from COVID-19.

The CDR3 DNA reads TGTGCCAGCAGCTTGTCGATGGGAGATGGCTACACCTTC. This translates into CASSLSMGDGYTF. This rearrangement joins TRBV5-4 to TRBJ1-2; D unclear. Per germline, CDR1 SGHNT and CDR2 YYREEE (reference sequence). This CDR3 contains 13 residues. The V and J ends lost 1 base and 6 bases respectively, with 10 bases between them. The whole variable domain, remainder taken from reference TRBV5-4 and TRBJ1-2, is ETGVTQSPTHLIKTRGQQVTLRCSSQSGHNTVSWYQQALGQGPQFIFQYYREEENGRGNFPPRFSGLQFPNYSSELNVNALELDDSALYLCASSLSMGDGYTFGSGTRLTVV.